This is a list of T cell receptor beta chains from one sample in a study of T cells in Graves' hyperthyroidism and ophthalmopathy. Each CDR3 protein is one row after TCRdb ran MiXCR on the multiplex PCR reads. Of roughly 500,000 distinct CDR3 sequences listed, about half are singletons. Material for sequencing was peripheral blood or thyroid tissue (not recorded which). These receptor sequences come from an adult woman with Graves' disease, either hyperthyroidism or ophthalmopathy (not recorded which). Both conserved end residues are part of each CDR3. The order of the fields is clone size, CDR3 length, V gene, J gene, D gene, CDR3 DNA, CDR3 protein. A D gene is named only where the DNA matches it firmly. Where a row states a size, it is once, few, many or the class of an expanded clone; other rows omit it.

>NA|15|TRBV4-1|TRBJ1-1|NA
TGCGCCAGCAGCCAAGCTCCCGGTGAGAACATTGAAGCTTTCTTT
CASSQAPGENIEAFF
>NA|13|TRBV15|TRBJ1-4|NA
TGTGCCACCAGCAGAGATTATAATGAAAAACTGTTTTTT
CATSRDYNEKLFF
>NA|12|TRBV2|TRBJ2-7|NA
TGTGCCAGCACCAGGGGTAAGGCCGAGCAGTACTTC
CASTRGKAEQYF
>NA|14|TRBV27|TRBJ1-4|NA
TGTGCCAGCAGTTTATCGCTCGCGAATGAAAAACTGTTTTTT
CASSLSLANEKLFF
>NA|15|TRBV20-1|TRBJ1-5|TRBD1
TGCAGTGCTAGTCCCAGGGACAGTAAAAATCAGCCCCAGCATTTT
CSASPRDSKNQPQHF
>NA|17|TRBV5-1|TRBJ1-3|NA
TGCGCCAGCAGCAGAACGTCCGGGCCCTGCTCTGGAAACACCATATATTTT
CASSRTSGPCSGNTIYF
>many|14|TRBV20-1|TRBJ1-5|TRBD1
TGCAGTGTCGGGGGACAGGCTAGCAATCAGCCCCAGCATTTT
CSVGGQASNQPQHF
>NA|15|TRBV30|TRBJ1-1|NA
TGTGCCTGGTCCGGGTTTAGCCCTCTGAACACTGAAGCTTTCTTT
CAWSGFSPLNTEAFF
>NA|14|TRBV10-3|TRBJ2-7|NA
TGTGCCATCAGTGTTATGGGTGGTGACTACGAGCAGTACTTC
CAISVMGGDYEQYF
>NA|16|TRBV20-1|TRBJ1-2|TRBD1
TGCAGTGCTAGAGGAAGGGACAGGCAGTTACGCTATGGCTACACCTTC
CSARGRDRQLRYGYTF
>NA|14|TRBV15|TRBJ1-2|TRBD1
TGTGCCATCGGCCTTGACAGGGGGTACTATGGCTACACCTTC
CAIGLDRGYYGYTF
>many|14|TRBV2|TRBJ2-7|NA
TGTGCCAGCGGTAGAATGGCCTCCTCCTACGAGCAGTACTTC
CASGRMASSYEQYF
>NA|14|TRBV5-1|TRBJ1-1|TRBD1
TGCGCCAGCAGCGCTCTGGACAGGGGAACTGAAGCTTTCTTT
CASSALDRGTEAFF
>many|14|TRBV12-3/TRBV12-4|TRBJ2-5|NA
TGTGCCAGCAGCTGGGATAGGCGGGATCAGACCCAGTACTTC
CASSWDRRDQTQYF
>many|17|TRBV15|TRBJ1-5|TRBD1
TGTGCCACCAGCAGGGGAGGACAGGGGGGGTACAATCAGCCCCAGCATTTT
CATSRGGQGGYNQPQHF
>once|15|TRBV7-2|TRBJ1-3|NA
TGTGCCAGCAGCTTTTGGCATTTTGGAAGAAACACCATATATTTT
CASSFWHFGRNTIYF
>NA|14|TRBV20-1|TRBJ2-7|NA
TGCAGTGCTAGTATAGGACGGGGCCTTTTTGAGCAGTACTTC
CSASIGRGLFEQYF
>many|12|TRBV6-2/TRBV6-3|TRBJ2-5|NA
TGTGCCAGCAGCCAATCCGCGGAGACCCAGTACTTC
CASSQSAETQYF
>many|15|TRBV7-2|TRBJ2-2|NA
TGTGCCAGCACTGGAGGAGGGTCAGGGACCGGGGAGCTGTTTTTT
CASTGGGSGTGELFF
>many|15|TRBV10-3|TRBJ1-3|NA
TGTGCCGGAGGCCGGCCGGGAATTTCTGGAAACACCATATATTTT
CAGGRPGISGNTIYF
>NA|16|TRBV11-1|TRBJ2-7|NA
TGTGCCAGCAGCTCTCGAGCGCGGGGAGGGGGATACGAGCAGTACTTC
CASSSRARGGGYEQYF
>many|13|TRBV6-1|TRBJ1-6|NA
TGTGCCAGCAGTGAACAGGACCATTCACCCCTCCACTTT
CASSEQDHSPLHF
>many|14|TRBV5-6|TRBJ1-1|NA
TGTGCCAGCAGCTTGAGTTACAGGGACACTGAAGCTTTCTTT
CASSLSYRDTEAFF
>NA|12|TRBV29-1|TRBJ2-5|TRBD2
TGCAGCGTAGTACTAGCGGGAGAGACCCAGTACTTC
CSVVLAGETQYF
>NA|15|TRBV20-1|TRBJ1-5|NA
TGCAGTGCGGAGTCCAGAGGGCGCGACAATCAGCCCCAGCATTTT
CSAESRGRDNQPQHF
>NA|11|TRBV7-9|TRBJ2-3|NA
TGTGCCAGCAGCCCTTCCGGCAGGCAGTATTTT
CASSPSGRQYF
>NA|14|TRBV20-1|TRBJ1-1|NA
TGCAGTGCGCGGACAGAGCGGGAGAGCACTGAAGCTTTCTTT
CSARTERESTEAFF
>few|15|TRBV30|TRBJ2-2|NA
TGTGCCCTGGAGCCCCTGAAGAAGAACACCGGGGAGCTGTTTTTT
CALEPLKKNTGELFF
>few|13|TRBV15|TRBJ2-5|NA
TGTGCCACCAGCAGAGATGAGGGATCGGACCAGTACTTC
CATSRDEGSDQYF
>NA|13|TRBV7-6|TRBJ1-2|NA
TGTGCCAGCAGCTTAAACAATGGATATGGCTACACCTTC
CASSLNNGYGYTF
>NA|15|TRBV2|TRBJ2-5|NA
TGTGCCAGCGTCGCTCGGTCGGGAGACCAAGAGACCCAGTACTTC
CASVARSGDQETQYF
>NA|17|TRBV10-3|TRBJ2-6|NA
TGTGCCATCAGTGATCCTACAGCCAGCTCTGGGGCCAACGTCCTGACTTTC
CAISDPTASSGANVLTF
>many|15|TRBV6-6|TRBJ2-6|NA
TGTGCCAGCACCGAGATTAAGGCTGGGGCCAACGTCCTGACTTTC
CASTEIKAGANVLTF
>NA|13|TRBV10-3|TRBJ1-5|NA
TGTGCCGCAGGAGGGGGAATCAATCAGCCCCAGCATTTT
CAAGGGINQPQHF
>NA|15|TRBV7-8|TRBJ2-2|NA
TGTGCCAGCAGCTTAGTCGGGAGGAACACCGGGGAGCTGTTTTTT
CASSLVGRNTGELFF
>NA|15|TRBV20-1|TRBJ2-7|NA
TGCAGTGCTAGTGCCCGTAGGACGTTGGGCTACGAGCAGTACTTC
CSASARRTLGYEQYF
>NA|9|TRBV29-1|TRBJ2-3|NA
TGCAGCGTTGGAGAAAAGCAGTATTTT
CSVGEKQYF
>many|15|TRBV12-5|TRBJ1-2|TRBD1
TGTGCTAGTGGTTCGCCGGACAGGGAGAACTATGGCTACACCTTC
CASGSPDRENYGYTF